These T cell receptor beta chains were read from a single sample in a study of blood T cell repertoires in COVID-19. Sequenced by immunoSEQ multiplex PCR; TCRdb stores in-frame clones only, minus some. The data show 250,000 to 350,000 clones, 70% to 90% seen once. Sequenced sample: PBMCs or T cells enriched from blood (not recorded which). Receptors were obtained from a woman aged 25 to 39 who had recovered from COVID-19. CDR3s include the opening cysteine and the closing phenylalanine or tryptophan. D genes are given only for firm matches. Part of the rows lack a size; the others show once, few, many or a class for expanded clones.

clone_size j_call d_call v_call cdr3_nt cdr3_aa
. TRBJ1-2 TRBD1 TRBV7-9 TGTGCCAGCAGCCTATTAGGGGGCAACGGCTACACCTTC CASSLLGGNGYTF
. TRBJ1-6 TRBD1 TRBV5-1 TGCGCCAGCAGCGCCGGACAGGGTGGGTCCTATAATTCACCCCTCCACTTT CASSAGQGGSYNSPLHF
. TRBJ1-2 . TRBV12-3/TRBV12-4 TGTGCCAGCAGTCCACAGGACAGCTACACCTTC CASSPQDSYTF
few TRBJ1-1 TRBD1 TRBV7-9 TGTGCCAGCAGCTTAGCGGGGGGGGACAGGCCTTCCAATGAAGCTTTCTTT CASSLAGGDRPSNEAFF
. TRBJ1-1 TRBD1 TRBV4-1 TGCGCCAGCAGCCATTTTGACCCAGGGGGCACTGAAGCTTTCTTT CASSHFDPGGTEAFF
. TRBJ1-2 . TRBV5-1 TGCGCCAGCGGGAAGGACTCGCACTATGGCTACACCTTC CASGKDSHYGYTF
. TRBJ1-1 . TRBV6-6 TGTGCCAGCAGGCTTGGGGCCTCCGCGGGGGCTTTCTTT CASRLGASAGAFF
once TRBJ1-1 . TRBV11-1 TGTGCCAGCAGCCAGCGGAGGGACACTGAAGCTTTCTTT CASSQRRDTEAFF
. TRBJ2-7 TRBD1 TRBV6-5 TGTGCCAGCAGGGATTGGTCACAGGGGTACTACGAGCAGTACTTC CASRDWSQGYYEQYF
. TRBJ2-5 TRBD2 TRBV7-2 TGTGCCAGCAGCCCGCCGGGACTAGCGGGGGGGCGGGAGACCCAGTACTTC CASSPPGLAGGRETQYF
once TRBJ1-1 . TRBV4-1 TGCGCCAGCAGCCAAATTACAACGGGTCACACTGAAGCTTTCTTT CASSQITTGHTEAFF
. TRBJ2-2 . TRBV7-9 TGTGCCAGCAGCTTAGGGAGCGGGGAGCTGTTTTTT CASSLGSGELFF
. TRBJ1-5 . TRBV19 TGTGCCAGTACCATGGGGGGGAACGGCAATCAGCCCCAGCATTTT CASTMGGNGNQPQHF
. TRBJ1-4 . TRBV5-8 TGTGCCAGCAGCTCGGGATTATGGGAACTGTTTTTT CASSSGLWELFF
. TRBJ2-5 . TRBV27 TGTGCCAGCAGTTTGAGGACAGAGGGGACCCAGTACTTC CASSLRTEGTQYF
. TRBJ2-5 TRBD2 TRBV11-2 TGTGCCAGCAGCCCCAGGGCTAGCGGGGGGCTGCGGGAGACCCAGTACTTC CASSPRASGGLRETQYF
. TRBJ1-5 TRBD1 TRBV7-9 TGTGCCAGCAGCTCAACGAAGCCTACAGGGGGTGCGCAGCCCCAGCATTTT CASSSTKPTGGAQPQHF
once TRBJ1-2 . TRBV27 TGTGCCAGCAGTTTATCGTTCAAGCAGGACTATGGCTACACCTTC CASSLSFKQDYGYTF
. TRBJ1-5 TRBD1 TRBV30 TGTGCCTGGAGTGGGACAGGGGGTTATCAGCCCCAGCATTTT CAWSGTGGYQPQHF
once TRBJ2-7 . TRBV19 TGTGCCAGTAGTATCAGGAAGAGCTCCTACGAGCAGTACTTC CASSIRKSSYEQYF
. TRBJ1-6 . TRBV6-6 TGTGCCAGCAGGGGAGCTAGCTCCTATAATTCACCCCTCCACTTT CASRGASSYNSPLHF
. TRBJ1-5 . TRBV2 TGTGCCAGCAGTTTGCTCCCGGGACATTGGTTGCATTTT CASSLLPGHWLHF
. TRBJ2-1 . TRBV5-1 TGCGCCAGCAGCTTGATCTCGGATGAGCAGTTCTTC CASSLISDEQFF
. TRBJ2-1 . TRBV4-1 TGCGCCAGCAGCCAAGACCCCAGGGGCACCTACAATGAGCAGTTCTTC CASSQDPRGTYNEQFF
. TRBJ1-2 . TRBV7-9 TGTGCCAGCAGCCCTTCCAGTTATAACTATGGCTACACCTTC CASSPSSYNYGYTF
. TRBJ1-2 . TRBV30 TGTGCCTGGAGTCGGTTAGGGGCTGGCTATGGCTACACCTTC CAWSRLGAGYGYTF
. TRBJ1-4 TRBD1 TRBV3-1/TRBV3-2 TGTGCCAGCAGCCATCGTGGGACAGCTAATGAAAAACTGTTTTTT CASSHRGTANEKLFF
. TRBJ1-1 . TRBV19 TGTGCCAGTAGTATGGGAGGGGCCTTGAACACTGAAGCTTTCTTT CASSMGGALNTEAFF
. TRBJ1-1 . TRBV10-1 TGCGCCAGCAGTGAGTCCCCGGGATCCGAAGCTTTCTTT CASSESPGSEAFF
few TRBJ1-3 . TRBV7-9 TGTGCCAGCAGCTCCCTAGGTTTTAGCTCTGGAAACACCATATATTTT CASSSLGFSSGNTIYF
. TRBJ2-5 . TRBV7-2 TGTGCCAGCAGCCCTCCCGGTACCCAGTACTTC CASSPPGTQYF
. TRBJ2-7 TRBD1 TRBV19 TGTGCCACGCGCCCCCCCCGAGGACAGGGGGCCTACGAGCAGTACTTC CATRPPRGQGAYEQYF